The 11 T cell receptor beta chains below come from one sample, sequenced in a study of STAT5B mutations in CD4+ large granular lymphocyte leukemia. The method was immunoSEQ multiplex PCR; TCRdb's version includes in-frame clones alone and lacks a portion of them. Of tens of thousands of clones listed, approximately 79% are singletons. The specimen sequenced was CD4+ T cells from blood buffy coats. These receptors came from a human donor in good health.

The chain links TRBV6-5 to TRBJ2-7; D is unresolved. The CDR3 sequence is 11 residues long. V was cut by 6 bases and J by 5 bases, with 8 bases left in between. Germline V gene data show CDR1 as MNHEY and CDR2 as SVGAGI. In DNA, the CDR3 is TGTGCCAGCAGGCAAACCAACGAGCAGTACTTC. Protein product: CASRQTNEQYF.

The rearrangement joins TRBV5-6 to TRBJ1-1; D remains ambiguous. The ends were cut back, 1 base at V and 3 bases at J, with 10 bases in the middle. The CDR3 runs 14 residues. Germline lookup yields CDR1 SGHDT and CDR2 YYEEEE. Here the CDR3 reads CASSLYPGDTEAFF. DNA of the CDR3: TGTGCCAGCAGCTTGTATCCAGGAGACACTGAAGCTTTCTTT.

The genes are TRBV5-1 and TRBJ2-1; 11 bases line up with TRBD2. Trimming at V came to 2 bases and at J to 7 bases, leaving 5 bases not matched to a gene. Germline loops: CDR1 SGHRS, CDR2 YFSETQ. The CDR3 sequence is 15 residues long. The CDR3 DNA follows: TGCGCCAGCAGCTTTACCGGGACTAGCGGAAATGAGCAGTTCTTC. Amino acid sequence: CASSFTGTSGNEQFF.

This chain joins TRBV5-8 and TRBJ2-7, with 14 bases lining up with TRBD2. CDR3 length equals 15 residues. Germline V gene sequence: CDR1 SGHTS, CDR2 YDEGEE. V gave up 4 bases and J gave up 6 bases; unmatched junction bases: 6. CDR3 loop: CASSLRTSGRPEQYF. The CDR3 region has the DNA TGTGCCAGCAGCCTGCGGACTAGCGGGAGGCCCGAGCAGTACTTC.

The table lists this clone with a few counts. This CDR3 reads CATRDVRGTYEQYF. As DNA, the CDR3 is TGTGCCACCAGAGATGTCAGGGGCACCTACGAGCAGTACTTC. This sequence joins TRBV2 and TRBJ2-7; D is possibly TRBD1 (6 bases). There are 14 residues in the CDR3. Between the trimmed V and J ends, which lost 10 bases and 2 bases, there was a span of 18 bases. Germline V lookup: CDR1 SNHLY, CDR2 FYNNEI.

V is TRBV5-1 and J is TRBJ1-1; D unclear. The CDR3 runs to 14 residues. Germline CDR1 and CDR2: SGHRS and YFSETQ. Between the trimmed V and J ends, which lost 0 bases and 1 base, there was a span of 7 bases. The CDR3 loop is CASSLASQNTEAFF. Here the CDR3 DNA reads TGCGCCAGCAGCTTGGCTTCGCAGAACACTGAAGCTTTCTTT.

This clone was detected only a few times. As DNA, the CDR3 is TGTGCCAGCAGGGGGAGAGGGGACAGGCGTTTATACTTC. Its protein product is CASRGRGDRRLYF. V usage is TRBV2 and J usage is TRBJ2-7; TRBD1 matches at 8 bases. CDR3 size: 13 residues. Germline V gene lookup returns CDR1 SNHLY and CDR2 FYNNEI. The V and J ends lost 6 bases and 13 bases, in that order; junction bases with no gene match: 14.

The chain links TRBV4-1 to TRBJ1-1; no firm D call. CDR1 and CDR2 from the germline V gene are MGHRA and YSYEKL. This CDR3 is 15 amino acids long. V lost 2 bases to trimming and J lost 0 bases, with 10 bases between them. This CDR3 reads CASSQSALMNTEAFF. The CDR3 coding sequence is TGCGCCAGCAGCCAATCGGCGCTAATGAACACTGAAGCTTTCTTT.

The chain links TRBV7-7 to TRBJ2-5; 7 nucleotides match TRBD2. The germline CDR1 and CDR2 sequences are SSHAT and FNYEAQ (reference sequence). There are 11 residues in the CDR3. The CDR3 bases are TGTGCTAGCTCCCAGCGGGGGACCCAGTACTTC. Its protein is CASSQRGTQYF.

V and J are TRBV5-1 and TRBJ2-6, with D possibly being TRBD2 (7 bases). The CDR3 totals 16 residues. V gave up 7 bases and J gave up 1 base, with 15 bases separating them. CDR1 SGHRS and CDR2 YFSETQ come from the germline V gene. The CDR3 DNA reads as TGCGCCAGCGGAGGGGGGGGTTCGTCTGGGGCCAACGTCCTGACTTTC. It codes for CASGGGGSSGANVLTF.

V usage is TRBV5-5 and J usage is TRBJ1-5, with D unresolved. V lost 1 base, J lost 2 bases, and 13 bases lay in between. The CDR3 extends over 16 amino acids. Germline-derived CDR1 and CDR2 are SGHKS and YYEKEE (reference sequence). The CDR3 spells CASSLLAGSGNQPQHF. Here the CDR3 DNA reads TGTGCCAGCAGCTTGTTGGCAGGCTCGGGCAATCAGCCCCAGCATTTT.